The sequence of this TCR beta chain was determined in a study of identical twins (dated by TCRdb to the mid-2010s). About the investigation overall: To test whether fetal clonotypes persist, this study deep-sequenced TCR alpha and beta repertoires from monozygotic twins, from unrelated adults of various ages, and from cord blood. Replicate twin experiments were performed at different times using different library preparation protocols to rule out contamination.

Every donor in the study was a healthy Caucasian. The researchers also sequenced three unrelated adults who were not twins: a male aged 18 to 30, a male aged 50 to 59, and a female aged 50 to 59. Miltenyi CD45RO+ enrichment and human naive T-cell isolation kits were used to isolate memory (CD45RO+) and naive T cells from PBMC. This clonotype occurred once. No antigen is known for it. Per-base quality was not reported, and no clone a single base away is much larger than it. Weak support is all one read offers. On the study overall, not on this receptor specifically: The excess sharing between twins in beta out-of-frame sequences was weaker because fewer shared sequences reduced the signal-to-noise ratio. Abundant cord blood beta clonotypes carried fewer insertions; young adult naive repertoires showed a weaker similar trend, while memory repertoires showed none. Because the same donors could not be followed over many years, the conclusions depended on cross-sectional statistical analysis. Invariant T cells such as MAIT and iNKT could partly confound zero-insertion analyses, although diverse VJ usage argued against such confounding for most clonotypes. Out-of-frame TCR alpha sharing in monozygotic twins was systematically underestimated by recombination models, whereas sharing between unrelated individuals was in agreement with the recombination models. Out-of-frame TCR alpha sequences shared between twins showed an excess of low generation-probability sequences compared with coincidental sharing between unrelated individuals.

The CDR3 covers 13 residues, taking in both the cysteine and the phenylalanine. Only CDR3 DNA is held: 39 bases, read in frame from base 1. CDR1 is given as SGHNT and CDR2 as YENEEA, both from the germline V gene. V and J lose 1 base and 9 bases, and a span of 12 bases separates them. Libraries came from 5' RACE. TCRdb lists the instrument as Illumina HiSeq 2000. Template switching added a universal primer binding site, and the final cDNA carried a unique molecular identifier that allowed TCR cDNA molecules to be counted accurately. Specific primers in the conserved constant-segment region were used to synthesize first-strand cDNA for TCR alpha and beta chains. To control for contamination, every cDNA library carried two barcodes: a SMART-Mk sample barcode plus Illumina barcodes. TruSeq adapter sequences, together with Illumina sample barcodes, were added in two successive PCR steps. TCR alpha and beta cDNA libraries were sequenced on the Illumina HiSeq platform with custom primers. The paper's processing steps were these. Unique molecular identifiers were extracted from raw reads with MiGEC, and CDR3 positions were determined with MiXCR. For each individual, recombination models were inferred using an EM algorithm with the repgenHMM and IGoR tools. The tcR package in R was used for shared clonotype analysis, with sharing normalized by the product of cloneset sizes. Out-of-frame nonproductive sequences were analyzed to study raw recombination free of thymic and clonal selection effects. TCRdb ran its own pipeline on the public reads, namely fastp trimming at Q25 and MiXCR clone calling, and kept in-frame beta chains. Each entry is one CDR3 protein sequence, shown with its most common DNA and genes. For this entry, the V and J calls and clone size follow TCRdb and not the study's own pipeline. The sample table shows 350,000 to 400,000 distinct CDR3 sequences, and about 9% are seen once. The ten largest account for approximately 8.9% of the sample.

The sample consisted of naive T cells sorted from blood. The sample's cell subset or site label, in plain terms: cells isolated with a human naive T-cell isolation kit. The receptor was derived from a woman in her fifties or sixties in good health. Here the chain combines TRBV11-3 and TRBJ1-1; the D gene cannot be named for sure. The CDR3 sequence is CASSLALALQAFF. The DNA sequence is given as TGTGCCAGCAGCTTAGCTCTCGCCCTGCAAGCTTTCTTT.